Shown below are 20 T cell receptor beta chains from a single sample sequenced in a study of blood T cells in healthy people across ages. The authors ran a second PCR of about 6 to 11 cycles using a sample-barcoded 5' primer and a J-beta primer mix. One entry per CDR3 protein results from TCRdb running MiXCR on the 5' RACE reads. This table has roughly 1.4 million distinct CDR3 sequences, approximately 59% appearing once. Sequenced material: blood. These receptor sequences come from a man younger than 30 in good health.

The chain links TRBV6-5 to TRBJ1-2; D is possibly TRBD1 (5 bases). The germline CDR1 and CDR2 sequences are MNHEY and SVGAGI. The CDR3 covers 13 residues. The V and J ends lost 6 bases and 8 bases respectively, with 16 bases between them. The CDR3 DNA reads TGTGCCAGCAGCAGACAGAAGGTTATGGGCTACACCTTC. This codes for CASSRQKVMGYTF.

The V gene is TRBV10-2, the J gene TRBJ2-4, with unresolved D. Germline assignment: CDR1 WSHSY and CDR2 SAAADI. The CDR3 totals 11 residues. V was pared by 3 bases and J by 13 bases, with 10 bases between. This CDR3 reads CASSDLSHQYF. The CDR3 bases are TGCGCCAGCAGTGACTTGTCCCACCAGTACTTC.

The CDR3 DNA is TGTGCCAGCAGTTACTACCACAGGGGCAATCAGCCCCAGCATTTT. It is translated as CASSYYHRGNQPQHF. This chain uses TRBV6-6 with TRBJ1-5; weak D call: TRBD1 (6 bases). This CDR3 has 15 residues. Trimming cost V 1 base and J 2 bases, with 9 bases left between them. CDR1 is MNHNY, CDR2 SVGAGI, per germline (reference sequence).

This clonotype was counted a few times. The chain has TRBV12-3 or TRBV12-4 and TRBJ2-1; TRBD1 is a possible D gene (5 bases). The CDR3 extends over 18 amino acids. Trimming left V 2 bases short and J 6 bases short, with 23 bases between. CDR3 coding DNA: TGTGCCAGCAGTTTAATGTTCAGCCAGGGCGACCACGGCAATGAGCAGTTCTTC. Residues: CASSLMFSQGDHGNEQFF.

The chain employs TRBV9 and TRBJ2-7; D unclear. The CDR3 contains 13 residues. The germline V gene encodes CDR1 SGDLS and CDR2 YYNGEE. V was pared by 0 bases and J by 6 bases, with 10 bases between. The chain's CDR3 is CASSVGLSLEQYF. The CDR3 DNA is TGTGCCAGCAGCGTAGGCCTCTCGCTCGAGCAGTACTTC.

The V gene is TRBV4-3, the J gene TRBJ2-7; tentative D call: TRBD1 (6 bases). Germline CDR1 and CDR2: LGHNA and YSLEER. V shed 4 bases and J shed 6 bases, with 13 bases lying between them. The CDR3 contains 13 residues. The CDR3 DNA follows: TGCGCCAGCAGCCCGACAGGATTGGCCGAGCAGTACTTC. The encoded protein is CASSPTGLAEQYF.

This clonotype was observed a single time. V is TRBV4-1 and J is TRBJ2-1, with 9 bases aligning to TRBD2. The CDR3 spans 17 residues. Per the germline V gene, CDR1 is MGHRA and CDR2 is YSYEKL. V shed 1 base and J 8 bases; nucleotides not matched to a gene: 12. This CDR3 is CASSQAMRGGLYDEQFF. The DNA for the CDR3 is TGCGCCAGCAGCCAAGCAATGCGGGGGGGCCTGTACGATGAGCAGTTCTTC.

This clonotype showed up just once. The chain has TRBV20-1 and TRBJ2-5, with 7 bases lining up with TRBD2. Gene TRBJ2-7 matches the end of the DNA better, so the J call may be wrong. Germline assignment: CDR1 DFQATT and CDR2 SNEGSKA (reference sequence). This CDR3 has 15 residues. CDR3 amino acids: CSAPGRELEFYEQYF. In nucleotides, the CDR3 is TGCAGTGCCCCTGGGAGGGAGCTTGAGTTCTACGAGCAGTACTTC.

This clonotype turned up a few times. The V and J genes are TRBV5-1 and TRBJ2-3, with 8 bases fitting TRBD1. CDR1 and CDR2 from the germline V gene are SGHRS and YFSETQ. This CDR3 contains 15 residues. The junction had 9 bases not matched to a gene; V was cut back by 4 bases and J by 5 bases. The CDR3 is CASSAAGGTGDTQYF. The DNA of the CDR3 is TGCGCCAGCAGCGCCGCAGGGGGCACGGGAGATACGCAGTATTTT.

Worth noting for this clonotype: At one end the junction does not follow the germline gene, possibly because of a read error. V is TRBV7-2 and J is TRBJ2-5; D is possibly TRBD2 (7 bases). Germline V lookup: CDR1 SGHTA, CDR2 FQGNSA. CDR3 size: 16 residues. DNA for the CDR3: TGTGCCAGCAGCCAGGAGGGGGGAGGGTACCAAGAGGCCCAGTACTTC. Translating gives CASSQEGGGYQEAQYF.

The chain has TRBV2 and TRBJ2-7; 8 positions match TRBD2. The V segment lost 3 bases and the J segment 0 bases; nucleotides outside the gene matches: 4. The CDR3 has 15 residues. CDR1 and CDR2 from the germline V gene are SNHLY and FYNNEI. This CDR3 reads CASSDKRGHSYEQYF. CDR3 sequence (DNA): TGTGCCAGCAGTGATAAGCGGGGGCACTCCTACGAGCAGTACTTC.

The V call is TRBV5-1, the J call TRBJ2-3, with D possibly being TRBD1 (5 bases). CDR1 and CDR2 (germline): SGHRS, YFSETQ. The CDR3 consists of 16 residues. V was cut by 0 bases and J by 0 bases, with 11 bases left in between. CDR3 loop: CASSLGGSPSTDTQYF. The CDR3 DNA follows: TGCGCCAGCAGCTTGGGGGGCAGCCCTAGCACAGATACGCAGTATTTT.

This clonotype was picked up a small number of times. V usage is TRBV9 and J usage is TRBJ1-4, with a possible D match to TRBD1 (6 bases). The ends were cut back, 0 bases at V and 6 bases at J, with 12 bases in the middle. The CDR3 is made up of 15 amino acids. Germline CDR1 and CDR2: SGDLS and YYNGEE. CDR3 loop: CASSVGGGSYEKLFF. The CDR3, as DNA: TGTGCCAGCAGCGTAGGTGGGGGCTCCTATGAAAAACTGTTTTTT. The full variable domain, completed using reference TRBV9 and TRBJ1-4, is DSGVTQTPKHLITATGQRVTLRCSPRSGDLSVYWYQQSLDQGLQFLIQYYNGEERAKGNILERFSAQQFPDLHSELNLSSLELGDSALYFCASSVGGGSYEKLFFGSGTQLSVL.

The V gene is TRBV6-1, the J gene TRBJ2-3; D might be TRBD1 (6 bases). CDR1 and CDR2 (germline): MNHNS, SASEGT. V was pared by 4 bases and J by 0 bases, with 14 bases between. The CDR3 has 16 amino acids. CDR3 sequence reads: CASSAGGAYSTDTQYF. As DNA, the CDR3 is TGTGCCAGCAGTGCTGGGGGCGCTTATAGCACAGATACGCAGTATTTT.

The chain is built from TRBV7-8 and TRBJ2-7, with a tentative D call TRBD1 (5 bases). The V gene's germline CDR1 is SGHVS and CDR2 FQNEAQ. Trimming cost V 6 bases and J 1 base, with 10 bases left between them. The CDR3 sequence is 13 residues long. The CDR3: CASRLRGSYEQYF. CDR3 nucleotide sequence: TGTGCCAGCAGACTAAGGGGTTCCTACGAGCAGTACTTC.

This chain joins TRBV14 and TRBJ2-6; D may be TRBD1 (6 bases). Looked up from germline, CDR1 is SGHDN and CDR2 is FVKESK. The CDR3 has 20 amino acids. Trimming removed 0 bases from V and 0 bases from J, with 18 bases in between. CDR3 sequence (DNA): TGTGCCAGCAGCCAAGATCATGTGGGGGCTCTCCTCTCTGGGGCCAACGTCCTGACTTTC. Protein: CASSQDHVGALLSGANVLTF.

This clonotype was picked up a small number of times. The rearrangement links TRBV12-5 to TRBJ2-7; the match to TRBD2 covers 7 bases. The germline gives CDR1 LGHNT, CDR2 FRNRAP. This CDR3 contains 18 residues. Losses at the gene ends were 3 bases for V and 3 bases for J; bases not matched to a gene: 17. The CDR3: CASGLRWPPTSTIYEQYF. DNA for the CDR3: TGTGCTAGTGGTTTACGGTGGCCTCCGACTAGCACCATCTACGAGCAGTACTTC.

This clonotype has only a few counts. This chain uses TRBV7-9 with TRBJ2-7, with TRBD2 identical over 10 bases. In germline, CDR1 is SEHNR, CDR2 FQNEAQ (reference sequence). Germline trimming cut 5 bases from V and 1 base from J; bases unmatched to any gene: 20. The CDR3 contains 20 residues. The CDR3 spells CASSRSSGTSATKSSYEQYF. DNA of the CDR3: TGTGCCAGCAGCCGATCCTCCGGGACTAGCGCAACTAAATCTTCCTACGAGCAGTACTTC.

The chain joins TRBV7-2 to TRBJ2-5; D is possibly TRBD2 (7 bases). From germline, CDR1 is SGHTA and CDR2 FQGNSA. The CDR3 runs to 15 residues. V gave up 9 bases and J gave up 2 bases, with 19 bases separating them. The CDR3 loop is CASTTVGGPQETQYF. The CDR3 DNA reads TGTGCCAGTACGACGGTGGGGGGGCCACAAGAGACCCAGTACTTC.

The chain links TRBV20-1 to TRBJ2-7; 9 positions agree with TRBD1. Germline CDR1 reads DFQATT; CDR2 reads SNEGSKA (reference sequence). The CDR3 is 16 residues long. J lost 0 bases, V lost 0 bases, and 6 bases had no gene match. The CDR3 DNA sequence: TGCAGTGCTAGAGATACCGGGACAGGGTCCTCCTACGAGCAGTACTTC. As protein: CSARDTGTGSSYEQYF.